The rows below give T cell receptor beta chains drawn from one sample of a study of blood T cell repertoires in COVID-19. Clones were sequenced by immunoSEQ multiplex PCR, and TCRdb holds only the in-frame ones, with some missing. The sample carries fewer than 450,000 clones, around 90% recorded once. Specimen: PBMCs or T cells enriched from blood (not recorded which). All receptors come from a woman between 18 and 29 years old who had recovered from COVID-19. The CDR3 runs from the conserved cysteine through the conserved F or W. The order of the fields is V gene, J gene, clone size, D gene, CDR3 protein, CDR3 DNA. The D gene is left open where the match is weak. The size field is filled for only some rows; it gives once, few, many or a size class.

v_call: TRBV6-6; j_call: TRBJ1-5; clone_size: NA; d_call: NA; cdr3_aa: CASRGAGNQPQHF; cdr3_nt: TGTGCCTCGCGGGGGGCAGGCAATCAGCCCCAGCATTTT
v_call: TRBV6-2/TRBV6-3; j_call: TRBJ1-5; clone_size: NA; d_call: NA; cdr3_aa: CASSYSLTGLNQPQHF; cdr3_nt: TGTGCCAGCAGTTACTCTTTGACAGGTCTCAATCAGCCCCAGCATTTT
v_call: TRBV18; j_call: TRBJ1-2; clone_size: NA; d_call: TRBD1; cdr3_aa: CASSLDREYGYTF; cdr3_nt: TGTGCCAGCTCCCTGGACAGGGAGTATGGCTACACCTTC
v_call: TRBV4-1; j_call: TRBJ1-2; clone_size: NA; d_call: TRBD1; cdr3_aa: CASSQDRGQGRGSNYGYTF; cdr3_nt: TGCGCCAGCAGCCAAGACCGGGGACAGGGCAGGGGGAGTAACTATGGCTACACCTTC
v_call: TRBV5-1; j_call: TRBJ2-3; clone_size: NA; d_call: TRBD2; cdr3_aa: CASSLVRASGGTDTQYF; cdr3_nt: TGCGCCAGCAGCTTGGTCAGGGCTAGCGGGGGCACAGATACGCAGTATTTT
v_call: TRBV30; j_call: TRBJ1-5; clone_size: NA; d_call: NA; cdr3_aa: CAWSWAGEGQPQHF; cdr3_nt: TGTGCCTGGAGTTGGGCAGGGGAAGGTCAGCCCCAGCATTTT
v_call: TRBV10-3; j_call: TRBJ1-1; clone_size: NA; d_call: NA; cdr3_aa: CAISAVQVGFDTEAFF; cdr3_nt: TGTGCCATCAGTGCTGTACAGGTGGGATTCGACACTGAAGCTTTCTTT
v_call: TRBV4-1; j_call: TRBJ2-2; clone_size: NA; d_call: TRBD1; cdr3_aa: CASSPTLQGAAGELFF; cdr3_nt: TGCGCCAGCAGCCCCACCTTACAGGGGGCGGCCGGGGAGCTGTTTTTT
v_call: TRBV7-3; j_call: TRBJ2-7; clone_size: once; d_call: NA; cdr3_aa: CASSLKLPPGLYYEQYF; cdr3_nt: TGTGCCAGCAGCTTGAAATTACCCCCCGGACTATACTACGAGCAGTACTTC
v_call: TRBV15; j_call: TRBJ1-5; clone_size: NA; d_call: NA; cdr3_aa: CATSRDRAGSAQPQHF; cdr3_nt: TGTGCCACCAGCAGAGATAGGGCAGGGTCGGCTCAGCCCCAGCATTTT
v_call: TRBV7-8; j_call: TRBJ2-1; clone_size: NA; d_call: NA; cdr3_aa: CASSSGTLRTTLNEQFF; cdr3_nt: TGTGCCAGCAGCTCGGGAACCCTTAGAACCACCCTGAATGAGCAGTTCTTC
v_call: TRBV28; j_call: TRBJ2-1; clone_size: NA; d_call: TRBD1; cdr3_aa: CASSLSGTGGNNEQFF; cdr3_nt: TGTGCCAGCAGTTTATCGGGGACAGGGGGAAACAATGAGCAGTTCTTC
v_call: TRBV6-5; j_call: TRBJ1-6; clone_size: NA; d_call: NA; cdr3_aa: CASSYGSGRAPLHF; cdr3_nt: TGTGCCAGCAGTTACGGTTCAGGGAGGGCACCCCTCCACTTT
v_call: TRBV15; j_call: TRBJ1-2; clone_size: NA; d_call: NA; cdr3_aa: CATSPRGGGYTF; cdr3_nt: TGTGCCACCAGCCCCAGGGGTGGAGGCTACACCTTC
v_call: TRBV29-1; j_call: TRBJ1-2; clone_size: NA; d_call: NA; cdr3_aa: CSVEIPFDYGYTF; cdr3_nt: TGCAGCGTTGAAATCCCCTTTGACTATGGCTACACCTTC
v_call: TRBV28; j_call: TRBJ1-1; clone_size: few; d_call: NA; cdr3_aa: CASSRPFRVGAFF; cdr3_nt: TGTGCCAGCAGCCGGCCCTTCAGGGTAGGAGCTTTCTTT
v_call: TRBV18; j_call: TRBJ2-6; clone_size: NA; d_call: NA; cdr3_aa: CASSGRFFSGANVLTF; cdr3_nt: TGTGCCAGCTCAGGGAGATTCTTCTCTGGGGCCAACGTCCTGACTTTC
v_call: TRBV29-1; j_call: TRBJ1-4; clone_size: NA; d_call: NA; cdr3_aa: CSGVIDRTGRGKLFF; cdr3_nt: TGCAGCGGAGTCATTGACAGGACCGGGCGAGGGAAACTGTTTTTT
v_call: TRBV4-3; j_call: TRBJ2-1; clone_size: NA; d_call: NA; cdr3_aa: CASSHTDRYSYNEQFF; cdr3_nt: TGCGCCAGCAGCCATACCGACAGGTACTCCTACAATGAGCAGTTCTTC
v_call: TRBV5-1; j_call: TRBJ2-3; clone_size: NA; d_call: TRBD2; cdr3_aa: CASSLGTSGGEYTQYF; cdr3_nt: TGCGCCAGCAGCTTAGGGACTAGCGGGGGGGAGTATACGCAGTATTTT
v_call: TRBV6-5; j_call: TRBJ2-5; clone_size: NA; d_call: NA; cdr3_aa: CASSAPPGRKETQYF; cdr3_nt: TGTGCCAGCAGCGCCCCCCCCGGGAGAAAGGAGACCCAGTACTTC
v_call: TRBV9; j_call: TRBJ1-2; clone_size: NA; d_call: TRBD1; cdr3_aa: CASSEGTGDGYTF; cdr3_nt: TGTGCCAGCAGCGAAGGGACAGGGGATGGCTACACCTTC
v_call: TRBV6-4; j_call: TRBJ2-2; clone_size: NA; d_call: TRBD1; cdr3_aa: CASSLKGAFGELFF; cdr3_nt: TGTGCCAGCAGCTTGAAGGGGGCGTTCGGGGAGCTGTTTTTT
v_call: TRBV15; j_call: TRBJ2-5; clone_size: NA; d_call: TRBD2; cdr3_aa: CATAGGLTSGGVAETQYF; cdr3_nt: TGTGCCACCGCAGGAGGGTTGACTAGCGGGGGGGTTGCAGAGACCCAGTACTTC
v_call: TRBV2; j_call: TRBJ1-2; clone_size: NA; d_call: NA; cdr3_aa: CASSEYRESNYGYTF; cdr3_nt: TGTGCCAGCAGTGAATACAGGGAGTCTAACTATGGCTACACCTTC
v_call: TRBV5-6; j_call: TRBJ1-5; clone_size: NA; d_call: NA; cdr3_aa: CASSNAGGPQPQHF; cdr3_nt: TGTGCCAGCAGCAATGCGGGGGGGCCTCAGCCCCAGCATTTT
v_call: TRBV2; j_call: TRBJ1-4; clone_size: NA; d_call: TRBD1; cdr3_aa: CASSGDRGGEKLFF; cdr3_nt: TGTGCCAGCAGTGGGGACAGGGGTGGCGAAAAACTGTTTTTT
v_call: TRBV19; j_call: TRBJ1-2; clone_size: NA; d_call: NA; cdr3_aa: CASSIDRTPFNYGYTF; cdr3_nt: TGTGCCAGTAGTATAGACCGGACACCCTTTAACTATGGCTACACCTTC
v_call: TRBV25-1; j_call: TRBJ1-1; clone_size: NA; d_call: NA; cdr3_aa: CASSEGTVPNTEAFF; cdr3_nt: TGTGCCAGCAGTGAAGGAACAGTTCCGAACACTGAAGCTTTCTTT
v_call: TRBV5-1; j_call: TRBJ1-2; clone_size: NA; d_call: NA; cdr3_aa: CASRTAGYGYTF; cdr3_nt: TGCGCCTCACGTACGGCAGGCTATGGCTACACCTTC
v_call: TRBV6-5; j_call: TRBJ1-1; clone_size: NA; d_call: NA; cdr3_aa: CASSYLDRAFF; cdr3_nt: TGTGCCAGCAGTTACTTAGACAGGGCTTTCTTT
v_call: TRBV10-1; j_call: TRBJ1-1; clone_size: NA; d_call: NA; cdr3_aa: CASKRKGMNTEAFF; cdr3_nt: TGCGCCAGCAAGAGGAAAGGAATGAACACTGAAGCTTTCTTT
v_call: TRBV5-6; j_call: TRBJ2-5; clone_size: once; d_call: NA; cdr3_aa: CASLLQGNQETQYF; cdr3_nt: TGTGCCAGCCTTCTCCAGGGGAACCAAGAGACCCAGTACTTC
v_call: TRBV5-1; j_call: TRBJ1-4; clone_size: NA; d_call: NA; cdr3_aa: CASSLAGATNEKLFF; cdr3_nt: TGCGCCAGCAGCTTGGCGGGGGCAACTAATGAAAAACTGTTTTTT
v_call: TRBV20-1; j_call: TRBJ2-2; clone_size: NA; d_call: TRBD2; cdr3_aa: CSASLAGGTGELFF; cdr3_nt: TGCAGTGCTAGTCTAGCGGGGGGCACCGGGGAGCTGTTTTTT
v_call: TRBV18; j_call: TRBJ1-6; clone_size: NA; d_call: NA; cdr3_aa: CASSPSELNSPLHF; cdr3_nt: TGTGCCAGCTCACCATCGGAGCTTAATTCACCCCTCCACTTT
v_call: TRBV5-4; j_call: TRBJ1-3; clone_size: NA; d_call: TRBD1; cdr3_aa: CASSIRNRGPGNTIYF; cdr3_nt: TGTGCCAGCAGCATTCGAAACAGGGGACCTGGAAACACCATATATTTT
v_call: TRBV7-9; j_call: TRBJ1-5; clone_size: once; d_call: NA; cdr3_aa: CASSRAGQPQHF; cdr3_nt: TGTGCCAGCAGCCGCGCGGGGCAGCCCCAGCATTTT
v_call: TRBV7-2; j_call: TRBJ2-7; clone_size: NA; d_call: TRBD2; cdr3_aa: CASSLRRTSGGPTF; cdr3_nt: TGTGCCAGCAGCCTACGGAGGACTAGCGGGGGGCCCACATTT
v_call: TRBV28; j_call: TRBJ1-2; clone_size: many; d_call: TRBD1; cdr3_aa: CASSLEGARGYTF; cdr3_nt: TGTGCCAGCAGTTTGGAGGGGGCGAGGGGCTACACCTTC
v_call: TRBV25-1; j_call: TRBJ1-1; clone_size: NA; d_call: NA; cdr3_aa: CASSEVGLNTEAFF; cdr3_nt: TGTGCCAGCAGTGAGGTCGGGTTGAACACTGAAGCTTTCTTT
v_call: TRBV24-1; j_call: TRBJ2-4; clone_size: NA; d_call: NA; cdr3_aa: CATSDLRLNLAKNIQYF; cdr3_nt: TGTGCCACCAGTGATCTTAGACTGAACCTAGCCAAAAACATTCAGTACTTC
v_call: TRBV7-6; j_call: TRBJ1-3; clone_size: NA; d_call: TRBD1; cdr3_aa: CASSLAPGGFGNTIYF; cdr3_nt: TGTGCCAGCAGCTTAGCACCAGGGGGCTTTGGAAACACCATATATTTT
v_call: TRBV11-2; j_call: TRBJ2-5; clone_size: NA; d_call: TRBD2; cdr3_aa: CASSLGTSGIMETQYF; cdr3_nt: TGTGCCAGCAGCCTAGGGACTAGCGGTATTATGGAGACCCAGTACTTC
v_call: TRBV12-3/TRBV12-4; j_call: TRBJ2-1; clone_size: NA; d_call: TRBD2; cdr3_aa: CASSPSGGNEQFF; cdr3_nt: TGTGCCAGCAGTCCTAGCGGAGGGAATGAGCAGTTCTTC
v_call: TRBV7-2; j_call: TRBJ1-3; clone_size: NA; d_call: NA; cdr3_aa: CASSLVEGSSGNTIYF; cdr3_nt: TGTGCCAGCAGCTTAGTCGAAGGGAGCTCTGGAAACACCATATATTTT
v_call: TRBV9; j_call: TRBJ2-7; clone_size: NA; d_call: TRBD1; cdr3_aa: CASSLRDRGNEQYF; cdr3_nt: TGTGCCAGCAGCCTCCGGGACAGGGGCAACGAGCAGTACTTC
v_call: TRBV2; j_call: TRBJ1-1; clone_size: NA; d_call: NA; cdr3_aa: CASSFSQDTEAFF; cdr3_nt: TGTGCCAGCAGTTTCTCACAGGACACTGAAGCTTTCTTT
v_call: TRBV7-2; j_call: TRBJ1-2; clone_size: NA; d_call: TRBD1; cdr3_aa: CASSSSGTAWGGYTF; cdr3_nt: TGTGCCAGCAGCTCCTCCGGGACAGCGTGGGGTGGCTACACCTTC
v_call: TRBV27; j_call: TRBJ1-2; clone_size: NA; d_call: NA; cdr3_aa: CASSLSGVGYTF; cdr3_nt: TGTGCCAGCAGTTTATCCGGGGTCGGCTACACCTTC